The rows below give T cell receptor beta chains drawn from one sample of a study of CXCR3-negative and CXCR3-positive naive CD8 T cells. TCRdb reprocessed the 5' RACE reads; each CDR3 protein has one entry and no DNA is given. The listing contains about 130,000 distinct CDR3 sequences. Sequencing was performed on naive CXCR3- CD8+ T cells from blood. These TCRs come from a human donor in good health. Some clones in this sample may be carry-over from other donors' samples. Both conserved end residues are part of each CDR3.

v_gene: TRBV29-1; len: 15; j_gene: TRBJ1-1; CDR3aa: CSVEDRGGQGTEAFF
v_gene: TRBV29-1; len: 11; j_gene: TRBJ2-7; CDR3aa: CSVIQGRSQYF
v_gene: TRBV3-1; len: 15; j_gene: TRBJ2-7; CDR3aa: CASSLRSRMDYEQYF
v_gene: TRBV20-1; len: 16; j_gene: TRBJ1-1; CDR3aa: CSASPIWTGEDTEAFF
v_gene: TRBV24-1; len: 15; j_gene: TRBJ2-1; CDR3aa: CATSDPASGYNEQFF
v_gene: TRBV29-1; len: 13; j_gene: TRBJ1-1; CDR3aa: CSASSGDDTEAFF
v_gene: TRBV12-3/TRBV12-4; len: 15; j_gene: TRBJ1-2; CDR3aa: CASSLTDNANYGYTF
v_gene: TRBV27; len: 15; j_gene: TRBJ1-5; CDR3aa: CASSLMGLGNQPQHF
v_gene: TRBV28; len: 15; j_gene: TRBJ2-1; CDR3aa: CASSPRDRPYNEQFF
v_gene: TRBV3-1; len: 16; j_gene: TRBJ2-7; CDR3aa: CASSQDLGTRTHEQYF
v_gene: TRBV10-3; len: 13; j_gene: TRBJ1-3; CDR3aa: CAIRNIVGNTIYF
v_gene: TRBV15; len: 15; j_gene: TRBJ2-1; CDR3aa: CATSGPVSSYNEQFF
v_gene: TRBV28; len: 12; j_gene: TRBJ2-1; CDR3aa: CASSPYNHEQFF
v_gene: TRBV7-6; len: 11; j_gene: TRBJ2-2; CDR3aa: CASTDTGELFF
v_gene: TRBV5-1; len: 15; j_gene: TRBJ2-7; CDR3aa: CASSLFDTFQDEQYF
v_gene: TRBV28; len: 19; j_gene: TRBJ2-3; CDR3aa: CASSPVPRRGGLWTDTQYF
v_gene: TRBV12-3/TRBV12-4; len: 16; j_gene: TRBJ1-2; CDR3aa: CASSFAVPLLDYGYTF
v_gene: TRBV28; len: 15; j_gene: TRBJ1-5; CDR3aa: CASSPRTGSNQPQHF
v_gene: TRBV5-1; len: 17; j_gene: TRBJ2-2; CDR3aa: CASSLRYGQENTGELFF
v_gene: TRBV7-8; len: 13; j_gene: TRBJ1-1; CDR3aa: CASSPGPGTEAFF
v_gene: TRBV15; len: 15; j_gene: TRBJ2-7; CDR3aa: CATSGRQGTSYEQYF
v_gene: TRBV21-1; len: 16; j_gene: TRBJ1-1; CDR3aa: CASSIPIRRAPTEAFF
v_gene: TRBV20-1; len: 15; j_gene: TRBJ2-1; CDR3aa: CSASVVGQGRREQFF
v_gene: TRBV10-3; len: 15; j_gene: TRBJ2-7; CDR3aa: CAISEGGGRVYEQYF
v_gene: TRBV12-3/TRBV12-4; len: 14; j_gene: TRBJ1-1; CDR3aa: CASSPPFREKDAFF
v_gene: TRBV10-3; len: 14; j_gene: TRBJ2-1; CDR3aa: CAISEVAGGNEQFF
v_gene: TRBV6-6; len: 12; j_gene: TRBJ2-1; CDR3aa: CASSPNLHEQFF
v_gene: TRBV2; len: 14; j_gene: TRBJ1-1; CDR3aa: CASSESPLGTEAFF
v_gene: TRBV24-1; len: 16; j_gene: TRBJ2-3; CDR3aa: CATSDQEGTSTDTQYF
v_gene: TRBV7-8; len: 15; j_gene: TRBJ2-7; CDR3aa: CASSRDRGLYYEQYF
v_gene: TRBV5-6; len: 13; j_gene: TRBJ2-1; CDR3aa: CASRGATFYEQFF
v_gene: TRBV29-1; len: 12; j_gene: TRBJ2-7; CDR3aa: CSVAIRGYEQYF
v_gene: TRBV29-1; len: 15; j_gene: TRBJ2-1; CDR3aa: CSVQGLQLSYNEQFF
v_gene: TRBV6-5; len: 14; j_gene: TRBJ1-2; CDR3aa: CASSPGLVIGGYTF
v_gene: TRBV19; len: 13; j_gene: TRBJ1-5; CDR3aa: CASSDQGNQPQHF
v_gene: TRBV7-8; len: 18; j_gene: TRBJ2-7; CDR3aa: CASSLLSRGHPSSYEQYF
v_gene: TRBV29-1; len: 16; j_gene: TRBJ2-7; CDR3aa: CSVISQGAPLALEQYF
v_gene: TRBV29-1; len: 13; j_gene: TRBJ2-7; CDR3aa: CSVMTGGDYEQYF
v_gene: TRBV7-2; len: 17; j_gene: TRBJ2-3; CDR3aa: CASSLLVLWGSTDTQYF
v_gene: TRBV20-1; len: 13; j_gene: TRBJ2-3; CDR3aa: CSAIDRSADTQYF
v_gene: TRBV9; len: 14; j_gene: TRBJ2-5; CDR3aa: CASSVAGGGKTQYF
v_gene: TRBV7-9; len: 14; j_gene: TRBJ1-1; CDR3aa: CASVVGGTNTEAFF
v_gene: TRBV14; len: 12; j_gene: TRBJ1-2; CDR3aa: CASSHRSYGYTF
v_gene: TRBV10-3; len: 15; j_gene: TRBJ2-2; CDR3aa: CAISDAGTYTGELFF